Below, 21 T cell receptor beta chains from the same sample are listed, as sequenced in a study of Ad26.COV2.S vaccination and SARS-CoV-2 variants (dated by TCRdb to the early 2020s). Sample treatment or condition, as interpreted from the label and publication: around 19 received Ad26.COV2.S at low or high dose, single or two shots; about 5 received placebo; per-sample allocation not given. For vaccine and placebo recipients, repertoires were sequenced using samples collected on day 63 after the first injection. Receptor libraries were prepared by the immunoSEQ multiplex PCR assay. TCRdb mirrors the immuneACCESS table, restricted to in-frame sequences. Some clones are absent from its copies; in checked studies, under half trace to an unresolved V gene, and the reason for the others is unknown. Recorded for this sample are 200,000 to 250,000 clones; roughly 90% of them occurred a single time. The biggest ten clones account for about 10% of the sample.

The specimen was peripheral blood, collected in a trial of Ad26.COV2.S vaccine versus placebo. The receptors here all came from a person aged 18 to 65 who received the Ad26.COV2.S COVID-19 vaccine or a placebo.

V is TRBV27 and J is TRBJ2-7; D may be TRBD1 or TRBD2 (5 bases each). Germline values: CDR1 MNHEY, CDR2 SMNVEV (reference sequence). The CDR3 consists of 15 residues. Trimming stripped 7 bases from V and 4 bases from J, with 20 bases between. CDR3 protein: CASTPWGGPDYEQYF. The CDR3 DNA sequence: TGTGCCAGCACTCCGTGGGGCGGGCCGGATTACGAGCAGTACTTC.

The chain joins TRBV6-2 or TRBV6-3 to TRBJ2-7; D unresolved. The CDR3 contains 13 residues. With 1 base removed from V and 1 base from J, the gap between germline ends came to 5 bases. Germline V gene lookup returns CDR1 MNHEY and CDR2 SVGEGT. The DNA for the CDR3 is TGTGCCAGCAGTTACTTGCTTTCCTACGAGCAGTACTTC. It is translated as CASSYLLSYEQYF.

The sample holds a few counts of this clone. CDR3 region: CAWTLTGGRPDTQYF. The CDR3 nucleotides are TGTGCCTGGACCCTTACGGGGGGGCGCCCAGATACGCAGTATTTT. This rearrangement joins TRBV30 to TRBJ2-3; TRBD2 matches 8 bases. The germline V gene has CDR1 GTSNPN and CDR2 SVGIG (reference sequence). There are 15 residues in the CDR3. V lost 4 bases and J lost 4; bases outside the gene matches: 10.

V is TRBV7-2 and J is TRBJ1-1; 10 positions match TRBD1. Germline CDR1 SGHTA, CDR2 FQGNSA. The V gene end was trimmed by 2 bases and the J gene end by 6 bases; junction bases not matched to a gene: 6. The CDR3 covers 15 residues. The CDR3 nucleotides are TGTGCCAGCAGCTTATTGTCCGGGACAGGGGCTGAAGCTTTCTTT. Its translation: CASSLLSGTGAEAFF.

This chain links TRBV9 with TRBJ1-2; TRBD1 is a possible D gene (5 bases). V lost 2 bases and J 1 base, leaving 9 bases between the germline ends. CDR1 SGDLS and CDR2 YYNGEE come from the germline V gene. This CDR3 spans 14 amino acids. CDR3 region: CASSVGHLNYGYTF. CDR3 nucleotides: TGTGCCAGCAGCGTCGGACACCTTAACTATGGCTACACCTTC.

The gene calls are TRBV4-1 and TRBJ2-1; D not resolved. The CDR3 is 14 residues long. CDR1 and CDR2 (germline): MGHRA, YSYEKL. V lost 4 bases to trimming and J lost 6 bases, with 13 bases between them. As DNA, the CDR3 is TGCGCCAGCAGCCCTCTCCTTACCCTCAATGAGCAGTTCTTC. Translating gives CASSPLLTLNEQFF.

The chain joins TRBV27 to TRBJ1-5, with a weak D call TRBD1 (5 bases). Germline V gene lookup returns CDR1 MNHEY and CDR2 SMNVEV (reference sequence). The CDR3 has 18 amino acids. V shed 2 bases and J shed 2 bases, with 19 bases lying between them. DNA of the CDR3: TGTGCCAGCAGTTTAAAGGGGCTCGGTTTACCGGGCAATCAGCCCCAGCATTTT. Residues: CASSLKGLGLPGNQPQHF.

This rearrangement joins TRBV10-2 to TRBJ2-3; the D gene is possibly TRBD1 (6 bases). Germline CDR1 reads WSHSY; CDR2 reads SAAADI. The CDR3 totals 13 residues. V was pared by 4 bases and J by 10 bases, with 15 bases between. CDR3 residues: CASSGLGPGAQYF. The CDR3 coding sequence is TGCGCCAGCAGTGGTCTGGGTCCAGGGGCGCAGTATTTT.

This clone appeared a few times. The chain joins TRBV19 to TRBJ1-6, with D hard to call. V lost 11 bases and J 4 bases, leaving 12 bases between the germline ends. CDR1 is LNHDA and CDR2 is SQIVND in the germline V gene (reference sequence). The CDR3 contains 13 residues. The CDR3 region is CAPSGDYNSPLHF. The CDR3 DNA reads as TGTGCCCCCTCGGGCGATTATAATTCACCCCTCCACTTT.

This clone has just one count. This chain joins TRBV29-1 and TRBJ1-1; D is undetermined. Per the germline V gene, CDR1 is SQVTM and CDR2 is ANQGSEA. The CDR3 sequence is 12 residues long. Trimming removed 4 bases at V and 0 bases at J, with 6 bases between. CDR3 DNA sequence: TGCAGCGTTGGACGGTTGAACACTGAAGCTTTCTTT. Protein product: CSVGRLNTEAFF.

V usage is TRBV6-2 or TRBV6-3 and J usage is TRBJ2-5; 8 bases agree with TRBD1. The germline gives CDR1 MNHEY, CDR2 SVGEGT. With 2 bases clipped from V and 2 bases from J, the junction kept 10 bases outside the gene matches. The CDR3 contains 17 residues. CDR3 nucleotides: TGTGCCAGCAGTTACCCGAGCCGGGACAGGCCGCAAGAGACCCAGTACTTC. Protein: CASSYPSRDRPQETQYF.

This chain links TRBV15 with TRBJ2-7; perhaps TRBD1 as D (6 bases). V lost 5 bases and J lost 3, with 14 bases in between. Looked up from germline, CDR1 is LNHNV and CDR2 is YYDKDF (reference sequence). This CDR3 comprises 14 residues. CDR3 sequence: CATSVNGQYYEQYF. DNA for the CDR3: TGTGCCACCAGCGTAAACGGACAGTACTACGAGCAGTACTTC.

In its sample, this clone was seen once. DNA of the CDR3: TGTGCCAGCACCCCAGACAGGGTCGGTTTTGGCGAGCAGTACTTC. Protein product: CASTPDRVGFGEQYF. This chain links TRBV7-9 with TRBJ2-7; 7 bases align to TRBD1. V lost 7 bases, J lost 6 bases, and 15 bases stayed unmatched. Germline loops: CDR1 SEHNR, CDR2 FQNEAQ (reference sequence). The CDR3 has 15 amino acids.

The V and J genes are TRBV7-6 and TRBJ1-1; 9 nucleotides match TRBD1. The ends lost 6 bases at V and 4 bases at J; junction bases unmatched: 6. The CDR3 length is 14 residues. The germline V gene encodes CDR1 SGHVS and CDR2 FNYEAQ. CDR3 sequence reads: CASRPGQGFTEAFF. Written as DNA, the CDR3 is TGTGCCAGCAGACCTGGACAGGGGTTCACTGAAGCTTTCTTT.

This chain links TRBV11-2 with TRBJ2-3; tentative D call: TRBD2 (5 bases). The CDR3 length is 13 residues. V lost 8 bases to trimming and J lost 3 bases, with 12 bases between them. CDR1 and CDR2 from the germline V gene are SGHAT and FQNNGV. CDR3 in DNA: TGTGCCAGCCGGGGTTTTGGAACAGATACGCAGTATTTT. The encoded protein is CASRGFGTDTQYF.

This clone was found once. This chain uses TRBV10-3 with TRBJ2-3, with 9 bases aligning to TRBD1. CDR3 length: 12 amino acids. The V and J ends lost 10 bases and 8 bases, in that order; junction bases with no gene match: 7. CDR1 and CDR2 (germline): ENHRY, SYGVKD. CDR3 in amino acids: CATTGGGGTQYF. CDR3 coding DNA: TGTGCCACCACAGGGGGCGGAGGTACGCAGTATTTT.

The chain combines TRBV7-2 with TRBJ1-1; D call uncertain. Germline assignment: CDR1 SGHTA and CDR2 FQGNSA. V lost 1 base, J lost 9 bases, and 15 bases lay in between. This CDR3 contains 14 residues. DNA for the CDR3: TGTGCCAGCAGCTTAGATTCGGGCAGGCAAAAAGCTTTCTTT. Protein sequence: CASSLDSGRQKAFF.

This chain links TRBV25-1 with TRBJ2-7; 7 nucleotides match TRBD2. Trimming removed 6 bases from V and 4 bases from J; junction bases left unmatched: 12. The CDR3 is 15 residues long. The germline V gene encodes CDR1 MGHDK and CDR2 SYGVNS. CDR3 in DNA: TGTGCCAGCAGCGACTCAGCGGGACGGTCGTACGAGCAGTACTTC. Its protein is CASSDSAGRSYEQYF.

This chain's CDR3 is CATRGRPGHNEQFF. CDR3 nucleotide sequence: TGTGCCACCAGGGGACGGCCTGGGCACAATGAGCAGTTCTTC. The rearrangement joins TRBV19 to TRBJ2-1, with D perhaps matching TRBD1 (6 bases). The CDR3 sequence is 14 residues long. Germline assignment: CDR1 LNHDA and CDR2 SQIVND (reference sequence). Deletions cut 10 bases from V and 5 bases from J, with 18 bases between.

The CDR3 sequence is CASSEFGTGNEKLFF. The CDR3 nucleotides read TGTGCCAGCAGTGAATTTGGGACAGGGAATGAAAAACTGTTTTTT. The gene calls are TRBV25-1 and TRBJ1-4; 9 bases align to TRBD1. The CDR3 sequence is 15 residues long. The trim removed 1 base at V and 5 bases at J, leaving 2 bases unmatched. The germline CDR1 and CDR2 sequences are MGHDK and SYGVNS.

This chain uses TRBV10-3 with TRBJ2-3; tentatively, D is TRBD2 (6 bases). The CDR3 has 14 residues. Trimming removed 4 bases at V and 5 bases at J, with 13 bases between. Germline CDR1 is ENHRY and CDR2 is SYGVKD. CDR3 DNA sequence: TGTGCCATCAGTGCAGGAGGGAGACAAGATACGCAGTATTTT. Residues: CAISAGGRQDTQYF.